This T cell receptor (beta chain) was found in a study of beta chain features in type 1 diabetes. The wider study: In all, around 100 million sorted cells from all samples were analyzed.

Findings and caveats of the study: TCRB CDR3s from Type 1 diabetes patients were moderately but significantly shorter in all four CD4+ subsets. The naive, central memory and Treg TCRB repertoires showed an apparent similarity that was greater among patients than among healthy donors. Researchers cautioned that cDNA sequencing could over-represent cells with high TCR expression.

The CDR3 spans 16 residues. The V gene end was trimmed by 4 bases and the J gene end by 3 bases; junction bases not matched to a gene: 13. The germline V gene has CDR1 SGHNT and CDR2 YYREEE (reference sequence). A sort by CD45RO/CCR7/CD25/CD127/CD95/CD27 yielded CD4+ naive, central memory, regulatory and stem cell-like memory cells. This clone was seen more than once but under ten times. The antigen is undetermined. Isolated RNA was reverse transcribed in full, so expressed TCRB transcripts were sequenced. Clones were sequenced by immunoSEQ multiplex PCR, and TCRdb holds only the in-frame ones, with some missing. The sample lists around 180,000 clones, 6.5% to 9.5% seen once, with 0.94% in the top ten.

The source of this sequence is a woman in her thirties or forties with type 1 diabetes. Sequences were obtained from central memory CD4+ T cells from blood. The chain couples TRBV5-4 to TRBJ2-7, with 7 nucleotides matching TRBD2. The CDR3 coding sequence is TGTGCCAGCAGCCCGATGGAAGCGGGGAGAGTCTACGAGCAGTACTTC. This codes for CASSPMEAGRVYEQYF. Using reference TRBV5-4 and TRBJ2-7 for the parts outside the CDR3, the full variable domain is ETGVTQSPTHLIKTRGQQVTLRCSSQSGHNTVSWYQQALGQGPQFIFQYYREEENGRGNFPPRFSGLQFPNYSSELNVNALELDDSALYLCASSPMEAGRVYEQYFGPGTRLTVT.